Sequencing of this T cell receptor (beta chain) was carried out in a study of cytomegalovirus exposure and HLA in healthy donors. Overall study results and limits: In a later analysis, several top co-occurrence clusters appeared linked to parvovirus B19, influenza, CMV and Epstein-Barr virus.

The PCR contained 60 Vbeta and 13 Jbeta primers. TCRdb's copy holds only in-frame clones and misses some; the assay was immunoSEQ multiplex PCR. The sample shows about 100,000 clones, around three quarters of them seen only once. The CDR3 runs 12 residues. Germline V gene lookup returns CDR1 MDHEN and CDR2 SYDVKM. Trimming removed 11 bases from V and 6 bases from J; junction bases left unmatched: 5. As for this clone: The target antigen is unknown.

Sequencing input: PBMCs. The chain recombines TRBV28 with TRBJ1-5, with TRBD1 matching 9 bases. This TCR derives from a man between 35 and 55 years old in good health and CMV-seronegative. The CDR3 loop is CAVQGAGQPQHF. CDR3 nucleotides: TGTGCCGTACAGGGGGCAGGTCAGCCCCAGCATTTT.